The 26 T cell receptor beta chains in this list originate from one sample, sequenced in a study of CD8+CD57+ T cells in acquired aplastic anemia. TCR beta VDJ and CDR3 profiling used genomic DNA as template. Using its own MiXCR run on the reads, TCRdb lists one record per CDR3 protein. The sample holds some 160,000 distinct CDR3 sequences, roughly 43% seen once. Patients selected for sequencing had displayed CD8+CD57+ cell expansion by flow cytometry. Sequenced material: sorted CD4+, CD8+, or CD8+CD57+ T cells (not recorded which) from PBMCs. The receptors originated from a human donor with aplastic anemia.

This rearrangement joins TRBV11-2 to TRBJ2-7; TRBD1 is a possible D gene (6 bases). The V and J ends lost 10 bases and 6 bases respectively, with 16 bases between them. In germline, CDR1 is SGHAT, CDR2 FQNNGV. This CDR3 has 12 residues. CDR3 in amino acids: CAIRNRAGEQYF. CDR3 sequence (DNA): TGTGCCATCAGGAACAGGGCGGGCGAGCAGTACTTC.

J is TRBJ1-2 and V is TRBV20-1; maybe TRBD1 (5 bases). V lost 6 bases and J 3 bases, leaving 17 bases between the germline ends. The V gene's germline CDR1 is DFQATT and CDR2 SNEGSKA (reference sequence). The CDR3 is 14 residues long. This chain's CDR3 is CSAPRQPGDYGYTF. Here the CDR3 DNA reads TGCAGTGCCCCTCGACAGCCGGGGGACTATGGCTACACCTTC.

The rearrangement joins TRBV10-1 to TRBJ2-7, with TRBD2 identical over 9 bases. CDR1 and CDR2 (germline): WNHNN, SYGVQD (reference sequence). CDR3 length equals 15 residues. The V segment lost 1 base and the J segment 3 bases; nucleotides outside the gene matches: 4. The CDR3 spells CASSELTSGHYEQYF. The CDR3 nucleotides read TGCGCCAGCAGTGAGTTGACTAGCGGCCACTACGAGCAGTACTTC.

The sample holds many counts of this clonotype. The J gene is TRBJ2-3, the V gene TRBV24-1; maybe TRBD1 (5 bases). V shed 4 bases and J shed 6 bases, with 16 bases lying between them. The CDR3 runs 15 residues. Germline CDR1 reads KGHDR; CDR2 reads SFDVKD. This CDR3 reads CATSDPGHLPDTQYF. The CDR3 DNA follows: TGTGCCACCAGTGACCCAGGACACCTCCCCGATACGCAGTATTTT.

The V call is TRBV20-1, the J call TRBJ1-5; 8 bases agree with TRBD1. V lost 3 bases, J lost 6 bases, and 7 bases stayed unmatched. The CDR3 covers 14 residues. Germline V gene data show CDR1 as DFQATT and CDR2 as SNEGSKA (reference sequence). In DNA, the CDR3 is TGCAGTGCTAGCAGGGGGACAGGAGGTCAGCCCCAGCATTTT. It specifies CSASRGTGGQPQHF.

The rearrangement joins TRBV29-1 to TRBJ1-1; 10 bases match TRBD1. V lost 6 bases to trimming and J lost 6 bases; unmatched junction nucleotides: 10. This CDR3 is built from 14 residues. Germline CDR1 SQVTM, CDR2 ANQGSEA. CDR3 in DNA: TGCAGCGTGGCCACCGGGACAGGGGTCGCTGAAGCTTTCTTT. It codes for CSVATGTGVAEAFF.

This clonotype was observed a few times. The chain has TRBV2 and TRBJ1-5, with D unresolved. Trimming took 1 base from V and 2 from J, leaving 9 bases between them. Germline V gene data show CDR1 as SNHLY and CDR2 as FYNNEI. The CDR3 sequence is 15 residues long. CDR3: CASSEGRIGNQPQHF. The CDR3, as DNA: TGTGCCAGCAGTGAAGGCAGAATTGGCAATCAGCCCCAGCATTTT. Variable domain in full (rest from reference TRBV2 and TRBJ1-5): EPEVTQTPSHQVTQMGQEVILRCVPISNHLYFYWYRQILGQKVEFLVSFYNNEISEKSEIFDDQFSVERPDGSNFTLKIRSTKLEDSAMYFCASSEGRIGNQPQHFGDGTRLSIL.

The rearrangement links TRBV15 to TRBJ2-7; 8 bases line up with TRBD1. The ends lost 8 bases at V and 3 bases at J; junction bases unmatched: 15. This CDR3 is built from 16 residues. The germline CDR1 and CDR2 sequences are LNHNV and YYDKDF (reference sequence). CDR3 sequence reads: CATGSTRTGLGYEQYF. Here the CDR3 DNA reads TGTGCCACCGGATCCACGCGGACAGGGCTCGGCTACGAGCAGTACTTC.

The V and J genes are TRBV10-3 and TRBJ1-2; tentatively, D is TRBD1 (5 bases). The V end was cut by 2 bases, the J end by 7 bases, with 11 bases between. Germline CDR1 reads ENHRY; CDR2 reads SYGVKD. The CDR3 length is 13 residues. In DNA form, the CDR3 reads TGTGCCATCAGTGAGGACAGACGGGGTGGCTACACCTTC. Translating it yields CAISEDRRGGYTF.

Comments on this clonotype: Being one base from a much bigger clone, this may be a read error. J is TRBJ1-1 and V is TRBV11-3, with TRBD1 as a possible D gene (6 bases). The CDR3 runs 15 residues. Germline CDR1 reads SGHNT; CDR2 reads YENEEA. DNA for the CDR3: TGTGCCAGCAGCTTAGGGATGGGGGCAAGGACTGGAGCTTTCTTT. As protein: CASSLGMGARTGAFF. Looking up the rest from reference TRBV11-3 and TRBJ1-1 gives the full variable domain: EAGVVQSPRYKIIEKKQPVAFWCNPISGHNTLYWYLQNLGQGPELLIRYENEEAVDDSQLPKDRFSAERLKGVDSTLKIQPAELGDSAVYLCASSLGMGARTGAFFGQGTRLTVV.

The CDR3 spells CASSQGTLNEKLFF. Written as DNA, the CDR3 is TGTGCCAGCAGTCAAGGTACCCTTAATGAAAAACTGTTTTTT. The chain carries TRBV5-6 and TRBJ1-4; D not resolved. In germline, CDR1 is SGHDT, CDR2 YYEEEE. This CDR3 region has 14 residues. Trimming took 5 bases from V and 4 from J, leaving 12 bases between them.

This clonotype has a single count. CDR3 nucleotides: TGTGCCAGTAGGGACGACTCTGGAAACACCTTC. Its protein product is CASRDDSGNTF. The rearrangement uses TRBV19 and TRBJ1-2; D not certain. This CDR3 spans 11 amino acids. V lost 6 bases and J lost 12, with 14 bases in between. Germline loops: CDR1 LNHDA, CDR2 SQIVND (reference sequence).

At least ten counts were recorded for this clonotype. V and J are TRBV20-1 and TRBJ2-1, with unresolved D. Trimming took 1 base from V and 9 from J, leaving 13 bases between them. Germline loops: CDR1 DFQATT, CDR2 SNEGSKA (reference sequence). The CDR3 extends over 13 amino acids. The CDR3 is CSARVSRFGEQFF. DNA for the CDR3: TGCAGTGCTAGAGTGTCTAGATTCGGTGAGCAGTTCTTC.

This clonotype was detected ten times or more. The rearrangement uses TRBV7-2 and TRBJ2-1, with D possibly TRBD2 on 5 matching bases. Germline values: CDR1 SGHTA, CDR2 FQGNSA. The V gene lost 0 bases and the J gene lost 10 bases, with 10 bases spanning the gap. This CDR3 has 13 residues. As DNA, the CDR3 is TGTGCCAGCAGCTTAGCGCGCGGCGGGGAGCAGTTCTTC. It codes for CASSLARGGEQFF.

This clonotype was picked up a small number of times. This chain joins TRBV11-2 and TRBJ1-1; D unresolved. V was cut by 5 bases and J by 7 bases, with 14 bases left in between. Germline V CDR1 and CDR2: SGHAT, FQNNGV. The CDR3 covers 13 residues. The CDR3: CASSKGSNLEAFF. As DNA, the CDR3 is TGTGCCAGCAGCAAGGGCAGCAATCTTGAAGCTTTCTTT.

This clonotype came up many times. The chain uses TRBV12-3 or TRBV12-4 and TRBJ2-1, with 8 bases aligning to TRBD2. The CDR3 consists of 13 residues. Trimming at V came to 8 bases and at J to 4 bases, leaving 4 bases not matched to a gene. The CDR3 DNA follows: TGTGCCAGCCAAACTAGCGGTTACAATGAGCAGTTCTTC. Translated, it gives CASQTSGYNEQFF.

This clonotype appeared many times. The CDR3 DNA follows: TGTGCCAGCACCCAGGGGGGATCGTCCTACGAGCAGTACTTC. It specifies CASTQGGSSYEQYF. V and J are TRBV12-3 or TRBV12-4 and TRBJ2-7; perhaps TRBD1 as D (7 bases). V was pared by 7 bases and J by 1 base, with 14 bases between. The CDR3 sequence is 14 residues long.

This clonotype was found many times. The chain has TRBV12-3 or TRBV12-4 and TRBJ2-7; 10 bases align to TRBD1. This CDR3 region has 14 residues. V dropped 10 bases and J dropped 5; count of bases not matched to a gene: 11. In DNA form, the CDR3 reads TGTGCCACCCTCTCCGGGACAGGGGACCACGAGCAGTACTTC. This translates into CATLSGTGDHEQYF.

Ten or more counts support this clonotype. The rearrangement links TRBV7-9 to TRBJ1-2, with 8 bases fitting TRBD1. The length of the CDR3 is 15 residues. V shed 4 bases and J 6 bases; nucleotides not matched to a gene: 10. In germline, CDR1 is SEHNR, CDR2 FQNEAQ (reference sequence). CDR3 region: CASSWTGLGGNGYTF. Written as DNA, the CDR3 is TGTGCCAGCAGCTGGACAGGGCTAGGTGGAAATGGCTACACCTTC.

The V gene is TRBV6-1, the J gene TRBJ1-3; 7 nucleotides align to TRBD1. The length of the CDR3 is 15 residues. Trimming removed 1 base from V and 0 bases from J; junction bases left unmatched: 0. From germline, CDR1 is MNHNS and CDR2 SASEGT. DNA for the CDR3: TGTGCCAGCAGTGAAGGGGACAGCTCTGGAAACACCATATATTTT. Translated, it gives CASSEGDSSGNTIYF.

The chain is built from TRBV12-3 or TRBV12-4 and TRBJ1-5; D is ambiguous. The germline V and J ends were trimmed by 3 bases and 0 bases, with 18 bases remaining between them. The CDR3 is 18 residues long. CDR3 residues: CASSFRTDLDYSNQPQHF. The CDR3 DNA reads TGTGCCAGCAGTTTCCGTACAGACCTAGACTATAGCAATCAGCCCCAGCATTTT.

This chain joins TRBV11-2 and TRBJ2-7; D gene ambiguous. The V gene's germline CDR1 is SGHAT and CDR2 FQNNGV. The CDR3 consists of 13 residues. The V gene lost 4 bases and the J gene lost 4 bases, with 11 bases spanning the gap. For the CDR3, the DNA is TGTGCCAGCAGCTCCCGATCCCCTTACGAGCAGTACTTC. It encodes CASSSRSPYEQYF.

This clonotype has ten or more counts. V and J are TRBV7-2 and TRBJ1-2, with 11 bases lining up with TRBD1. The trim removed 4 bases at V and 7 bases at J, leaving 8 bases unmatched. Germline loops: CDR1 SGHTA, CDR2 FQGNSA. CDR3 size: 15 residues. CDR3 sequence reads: CASSSPDRGLRGYTF. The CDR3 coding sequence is TGTGCCAGCAGCTCCCCGGACAGGGGGCTACGTGGCTACACCTTC.

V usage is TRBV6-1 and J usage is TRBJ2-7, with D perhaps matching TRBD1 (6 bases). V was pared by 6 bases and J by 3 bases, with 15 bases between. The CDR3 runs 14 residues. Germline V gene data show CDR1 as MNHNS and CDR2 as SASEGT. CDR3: CASRRTETFYEQYF. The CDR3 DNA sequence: TGTGCCAGCAGGCGGACAGAAACCTTCTACGAGCAGTACTTC.

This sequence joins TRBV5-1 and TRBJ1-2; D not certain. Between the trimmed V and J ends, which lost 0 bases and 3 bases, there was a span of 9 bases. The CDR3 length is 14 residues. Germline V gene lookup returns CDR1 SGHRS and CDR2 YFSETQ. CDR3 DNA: TGCGCCAGCAGCTTGGTAGCGGCAGACTATGGCTACACCTTC. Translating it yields CASSLVAADYGYTF.

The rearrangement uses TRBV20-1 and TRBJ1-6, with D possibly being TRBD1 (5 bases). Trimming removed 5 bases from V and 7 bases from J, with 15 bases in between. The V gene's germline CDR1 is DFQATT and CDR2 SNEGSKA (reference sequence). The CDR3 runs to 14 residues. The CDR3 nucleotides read TGCAGTGCTCGTGGGGCAGGTGGCAATTCACCCCTCCACTTT. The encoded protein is CSARGAGGNSPLHF.